A selection of T cell receptor beta chains follows, all from one sample in a study of blood T cell repertoires in COVID-19. Sequencing was performed with immunoSEQ multiplex PCR; in TCRdb, only in-frame clones are kept and a portion is missing. The data contain under 300,000 clones, around 90% of them singletons. The sequenced material came from PBMCs or T cells enriched from blood (not recorded which). Source of these receptors: a woman in her sixties or seventies in a cohort exposed to, infected with or recovered from COVID-19 (not recorded which). CDR3s include the opening cysteine and the closing phenylalanine or tryptophan. Fields, in order: V gene, D gene, J gene, CDR3 length, clone size, CDR3 protein, CDR3 DNA. A D gene is named only where the DNA matches it firmly. Clone size is shown for a subset of rows, as once, few, many or a class of expanded clone.

TRBV24-1	-	TRBJ1-5	14	-	CATSETTGNQPQHF	TGTGCCACCAGTGAAACAACAGGGAATCAGCCCCAGCATTTT
TRBV6-5	-	TRBJ2-7	13	-	CASSYGAAYEQYF	TGTGCCAGCAGTTACGGAGCGGCCTACGAGCAGTACTTC
TRBV5-3	-	TRBJ1-1	14	-	CARSLGHENTEAFF	TGTGCCAGAAGCTTGGGACATGAGAACACTGAAGCTTTCTTT
TRBV19	TRBD1	TRBJ1-1	13	-	CASSTQGGPEAFF	TGTGCCAGTAGCACTCAGGGGGGACCTGAAGCTTTCTTT
TRBV5-1	TRBD1	TRBJ2-7	16	-	CASSFTSGQGAAEQYF	TGCGCCAGCAGCTTTACTTCGGGACAGGGGGCCGCCGAGCAGTACTTC
TRBV10-3	-	TRBJ2-1	12	few	CAISGSGNEQFF	TGTGCCATCAGTGGATCCGGGAATGAGCAGTTCTTC
TRBV7-2	-	TRBJ2-1	15	-	CASSWTTSSYNEQFF	TGTGCCAGCAGCTGGACAACAAGCTCCTACAATGAGCAGTTCTTC
TRBV5-1	-	TRBJ2-5	14	-	CASSLGGPQETQYF	TGCGCCAGCAGCTTGGGGGGCCCCCAAGAGACCCAGTACTTC
TRBV4-3	-	TRBJ2-7	16	-	CASSQDVLQGGYEQYF	TGCGCCAGCAGCCAAGATGTTCTTCAAGGGGGCTACGAGCAGTACTTC
TRBV4-3	TRBD1	TRBJ1-6	15	-	CASSHPGTVDSPLHF	TGCGCCAGCAGCCACCCCGGGACAGTAGATTCACCCCTCCACTTT
TRBV4-1	TRBD1	TRBJ2-7	17	-	CASSQATGQGSNYEQYF	TGCGCCAGCAGCCAAGCCACCGGACAGGGGAGCAACTACGAGCAGTACTTC
TRBV9	-	TRBJ1-4	17	-	CASSVGEEGPANEKLFF	TGTGCCAGCAGCGTGGGAGAGGAGGGGCCGGCTAATGAAAAACTGTTTTTT
TRBV24-1	TRBD2	TRBJ2-3	16	-	CATSVGSGRPGDTQYF	TGTGCCACCAGTGTTGGTAGCGGGAGGCCGGGGGATACGCAGTATTTT
TRBV19	-	TRBJ1-5	17	-	CASSIVYRQAGNQPQHF	TGTGCCAGTAGTATTGTCTACAGACAAGCCGGCAATCAGCCCCAGCATTTT
TRBV29-1	TRBD1	TRBJ2-3	17	-	CSAPWVSDRGVTDTQYF	TGCAGCGCCCCTTGGGTTTCAGACAGGGGTGTTACAGATACGCAGTATTTT
TRBV10-1	-	TRBJ1-5	17	once	CASSESTRGGSNQPQHF	TGCGCCAGCAGTGAGTCGACTCGGGGGGGTAGCAATCAGCCCCAGCATTTT